A single sample gave rise to the 9 T cell receptor beta chains below, sequenced in a study of radiotherapy plus CTLA-4 blockade in lung cancer. Libraries were prepared by immunoSEQ multiplex PCR; TCRdb keeps only in-frame clonotypes and omits some of them. Among some 49,000 clones listed, around 83% were seen once. The sample consisted of peripheral blood, taken from a patient treated with radiotherapy plus ipilimumab. These receptors all stem from a human donor with non-small cell lung cancer whose response to radiotherapy plus ipilimumab could not be evaluated.

The rearrangement joins TRBV6-6 to TRBJ1-3; the D gene is possibly TRBD1 (5 bases). In germline, CDR1 is MNHNY, CDR2 SVGAGI (reference sequence). The CDR3 has 16 residues. V was cut by 0 bases and J by 0 bases, with 9 bases left in between. The DNA of the CDR3 is TGTGCCAGCAGTTACTCTGGACACAGCTCTGGAAACACCATATATTTT. This sequence encodes CASSYSGHSSGNTIYF.

The CDR3 DNA reads as TGTGCCAGCAGCTTAGGGACAGGGAACACTGAAGCTTTCTTT. Amino acid sequence: CASSLGTGNTEAFF. This chain uses TRBV7-6 with TRBJ1-1; 7 nucleotides align to TRBD1. The germline V gene encodes CDR1 SGHVS and CDR2 FNYEAQ. Trimming removed 1 base from V and 1 base from J; junction bases left unmatched: 0. This CDR3 spans 14 amino acids.

The J gene is TRBJ1-2, the V gene TRBV5-1; 8 bases map to TRBD1. The J segment lost 6 bases and the V segment lost 0 bases, leaving 10 bases of the junction unmatched. From germline, CDR1 is SGHRS and CDR2 YFSETQ. The CDR3 runs to 16 residues. Here the CDR3 DNA reads TGCGCCAGCAGCTTGGGGTCCCGACAGGGGCGGGATGGCTACACCTTC. This codes for CASSLGSRQGRDGYTF.

The rearrangement uses TRBV4-1 and TRBJ1-4, with 9 bases identical to TRBD1. J gave up 4 bases and V 2 bases, and 11 bases lay outside the gene matches. Germline CDR1 is MGHRA and CDR2 is YSYEKL. This CDR3 contains 18 residues. DNA for the CDR3: TGCGCCAGCAGCCAAAGGCCCGGACAGGGGACTTTTAATGAAAAACTGTTTTTT. Protein sequence: CASSQRPGQGTFNEKLFF.

For the CDR3, the DNA is TGTGCCAGCAGCTTAGGAGTCCAGCGGGGGTCCTACGAGCAGTACTTC. Protein product: CASSLGVQRGSYEQYF. The V and J genes are TRBV7-2 and TRBJ2-7; 8 bases fit TRBD2. CDR1 is SGHTA and CDR2 is FQGNSA in the germline V gene. This CDR3 is built from 16 residues. After removal of 1 base from V and 1 base from J, the junction contained 6 bases not matched to a gene.

The chain carries TRBV15 and TRBJ1-2; D is possibly TRBD1 (5 bases). Germline lookup yields CDR1 LNHNV and CDR2 YYDKDF (reference sequence). The CDR3 runs 15 residues. Trimming left V 0 bases short and J 8 bases short, with 16 bases between. Here the CDR3 DNA reads TGTGCCACCAGCAGAGAAACGGGACTACTCCGGGGCTACACCTTC. It specifies CATSRETGLLRGYTF.

V gene TRBV30 combines with J gene TRBJ2-7, with D perhaps TRBD1 (5 bases). Trimming left V 2 bases short and J 2 bases short, with 10 bases between. This CDR3 is built from 13 residues. Germline values: CDR1 GTSNPN, CDR2 SVGIG (reference sequence). CDR3 DNA: TGTGCCTGGAGTTCGGACATGACCTACGAGCAGTACTTC. It codes for CAWSSDMTYEQYF.

As to this clone: Other DNA sequences of this sample code for an identical CDR3. The J gene is TRBJ2-7, the V gene TRBV7-2, with D perhaps TRBD1 (6 bases). CDR3 length: 14 amino acids. Germline V gives CDR1 SGHTA, CDR2 FQGNSA. Trimming removed 5 bases from V and 2 bases from J, with 13 bases in between. The CDR3 coding sequence is TGTGCCAGCAGCCTATCCCAGGGGCCCTACGAGCAGTACTTC. This translates into CASSLSQGPYEQYF.

The J gene is TRBJ2-2, the V gene TRBV7-6; 10 bases agree with TRBD1. Germline V gene data show CDR1 as SGHVS and CDR2 as FNYEAQ. The CDR3 has 18 amino acids. V shed 7 bases and J 5 bases; nucleotides not matched to a gene: 16. The CDR3 sequence is CASNDNPRGTGDTGELFF. For the CDR3, the DNA is TGTGCCAGCAACGATAACCCCCGGGGGACAGGGGATACCGGGGAGCTGTTTTTT. The full variable domain, completed using reference TRBV7-6 and TRBJ2-2, is GAGVSQSPRYKVTKRGQDVALRCDPISGHVSLYWYRQALGQGPEFLTYFNYEAQQDKSGLPNDRFSAERPEGSISTLTIQRTEQRDSAMYRCASNDNPRGTGDTGELFFGEGSRLTVL.